The 15 T cell receptor beta chains listed next were all sequenced from one sample in a study of T cell responses to AZD1222 COVID-19 vaccine. TCRdb's copy holds only in-frame clones and misses some; the assay was immunoSEQ multiplex PCR. Of under 150,000 clones listed, almost 95% are singletons. Sequencing used peripheral blood, obtained 28 days after the second AZD1222 dose. The receptor source for this set is an adult who received the AZD1222 COVID-19 vaccine.

The chain uses TRBV9 and TRBJ1-2; 10 nucleotides align to TRBD1. The CDR3 is made up of 18 amino acids. The junction had 8 bases not matched to a gene; V was cut back by 0 bases and J by 0 bases. Germline CDR1 SGDLS, CDR2 YYNGEE. This CDR3 is CASSVGGTGVGSNYGYTF. The CDR3 DNA sequence: TGTGCCAGCAGCGTAGGGGGGACAGGGGTCGGCTCTAACTATGGCTACACCTTC.

The chain has TRBV6-4 and TRBJ1-1; perhaps TRBD1 as D (5 bases). V gave up 0 bases and J gave up 4 bases, with 9 bases separating them. Germline V gene data show CDR1 as MRHNA and CDR2 as SNTAGT. This CDR3 comprises 14 residues. CDR3: CASSDSGGTTEAFF. CDR3 DNA: TGTGCCAGCAGTGACTCGGGGGGGACCACTGAAGCTTTCTTT.

The chain is built from TRBV3-1 (or the pseudogene TRBV3-2) and TRBJ1-1; 7 bases are shared with TRBD1. CDR1 is LGHDT and CDR2 is YNNKEL in the germline V gene (reference sequence). This CDR3 comprises 14 residues. With V trimmed by 4 bases and J by 8 bases, 10 bases remained unmatched. DNA for the CDR3: TGTGCCAGCAGCCCCTCACAGGGGACAGCCGAAGCTTTCTTT. Residues: CASSPSQGTAEAFF.

As to this clone: Additional DNA sequences in this sample encode the identical CDR3. The CDR3 DNA reads as TGTGCCAGCAGCTTAGACAGGGGGAATGAAAAACTGTTTTTT. Protein product: CASSLDRGNEKLFF. The chain carries TRBV7-2 and TRBJ1-4; TRBD1 agrees at 8 bases. V was pared by 1 base and J by 5 bases, with 0 bases of the junction left unmatched. Germline values: CDR1 SGHTA, CDR2 FQGNSA. This CDR3 region has 14 residues.

This chain joins TRBV6-2 or TRBV6-3 and TRBJ1-2; TRBD1 agrees at 9 bases. The V gene end was trimmed by 5 bases and the J gene end by 4 bases; junction bases not matched to a gene: 8. The CDR3 is made up of 15 amino acids. Looked up from germline, CDR1 is MNHEY and CDR2 is SVGEGT. The CDR3 here is CASSPGQGRGYGYTF. CDR3 DNA: TGTGCCAGCAGTCCGGGACAGGGAAGGGGCTATGGCTACACCTTC.

The V and J genes are TRBV30 and TRBJ1-3, with unresolved D. The CDR3 runs 15 residues. V shed 0 bases and J shed 4 bases, with 13 bases lying between them. Germline V gene lookup returns CDR1 GTSNPN and CDR2 SVGIG (reference sequence). CDR3 amino acids: CAWSVGVSPGNTIYF. The CDR3, as DNA: TGTGCCTGGAGTGTTGGGGTGTCGCCGGGAAACACCATATATTTT.

The J gene is TRBJ1-1, the V gene TRBV6-5, with TRBD1 as a possible D gene (6 bases). The CDR3 spans 13 residues. Germline V gives CDR1 MNHEY, CDR2 SVGAGI. The V end was cut by 8 bases, the J end by 3 bases, with 13 bases between. The CDR3, as DNA: TGTGCCAGCGCTCCGGACAGATACACTGAAGCTTTCTTT. It yields the protein CASAPDRYTEAFF.

The chain recombines TRBV10-3 with TRBJ1-5, with D possibly being TRBD1 (5 bases). V was clipped by 3 bases and J by 9 bases, with 15 bases between them. There are 14 residues in the CDR3. Germline CDR1 and CDR2: ENHRY and SYGVKD. CDR3 sequence: CAISESGEVGPQHF. The CDR3 DNA is TGTGCCATCAGTGAATCGGGGGAAGTAGGGCCCCAGCATTTT.

This clone was seen once. The chain is built from TRBV5-4 and TRBJ1-2; a weak D match, TRBD1 (6 bases). Germline CDR1 reads SGHNT; CDR2 reads YYREEE (reference sequence). CDR3 size: 14 residues. Deletions cut 2 bases from V and 0 bases from J, with 8 bases between. CDR3 DNA sequence: TGTGCCAGCAGCTTACAGGGAACTAACTATGGCTACACCTTC. Translating it yields CASSLQGTNYGYTF.

V is TRBV5-4 and J is TRBJ1-2; D might be TRBD1 (6 bases). CDR1 is SGHNT and CDR2 is YYREEE in the germline V gene (reference sequence). V lost 3 bases to trimming and J lost 8 bases, with 17 bases between them. The CDR3 has 14 amino acids. In DNA form, the CDR3 reads TGTGCCAGCAGCTCCCGAACAGGGATTGAAGGCTACACCTTC. The encoded protein is CASSSRTGIEGYTF.

The chain carries TRBV12-3 or TRBV12-4 and TRBJ1-2, with TRBD1 matching over 7 bases. The CDR3 length is 12 residues. V trimming: 6 bases; J trimming: 4 bases; junction bases outside the gene matches: 2. The CDR3 DNA sequence: TGTGCCAGCAGCTGGGACAGCTATGGCTACACCTTC. Translated: CASSWDSYGYTF.

This rearrangement joins TRBV6-5 to TRBJ2-7; D might be TRBD1 (5 bases). Germline CDR1 MNHEY, CDR2 SVGAGI. This CDR3 is built from 14 residues. V was trimmed by 2 bases and J by 2 bases, leaving 10 bases between them. CDR3 in amino acids: CASSYLKGTYEQYF. The CDR3 DNA is TGTGCCAGCAGTTACCTTAAGGGGACCTACGAGCAGTACTTC.

The chain recombines TRBV5-1 with TRBJ2-2; 8 nucleotides agree with TRBD1. This CDR3 is built from 14 residues. Trimming at V came to 6 bases and at J to 3 bases, leaving 4 bases not matched to a gene. Per the germline V gene, CDR1 is SGHRS and CDR2 is YFSETQ. The CDR3 loop reads CASTIQGDTGELFF. CDR3 nucleotides: TGCGCCAGCACGATACAGGGGGACACCGGGGAGCTGTTTTTT.

The CDR3 sequence: CASRPKYRGKNQPQHF. The CDR3 DNA follows: TGTGCCAGCAGGCCCAAGTACAGGGGTAAGAATCAGCCCCAGCATTTT. This sequence joins TRBV28 and TRBJ1-5, with TRBD1 matching 7 bases. The CDR3 sequence is 16 residues long. CDR1 MDHEN and CDR2 SYDVKM come from the germline V gene. V was clipped by 6 bases and J by 4 bases; unmatched bases: 12.

In regard to this clone: The junction departs from germline at one end; a sequencing error may be responsible. The gene calls are TRBV4-3 and TRBJ2-4; TRBD1 matches 7 bases. The CDR3 loop spans 15 amino acids. Germline CDR1 and CDR2: LGHNA and YSLEER. CDR3 nucleotide sequence: TGCGCCAGCAGCCAACGTTATCCGGGACAGTCGAGAGGAGACTTC. This sequence encodes CASSQRYPGQSRGDF.